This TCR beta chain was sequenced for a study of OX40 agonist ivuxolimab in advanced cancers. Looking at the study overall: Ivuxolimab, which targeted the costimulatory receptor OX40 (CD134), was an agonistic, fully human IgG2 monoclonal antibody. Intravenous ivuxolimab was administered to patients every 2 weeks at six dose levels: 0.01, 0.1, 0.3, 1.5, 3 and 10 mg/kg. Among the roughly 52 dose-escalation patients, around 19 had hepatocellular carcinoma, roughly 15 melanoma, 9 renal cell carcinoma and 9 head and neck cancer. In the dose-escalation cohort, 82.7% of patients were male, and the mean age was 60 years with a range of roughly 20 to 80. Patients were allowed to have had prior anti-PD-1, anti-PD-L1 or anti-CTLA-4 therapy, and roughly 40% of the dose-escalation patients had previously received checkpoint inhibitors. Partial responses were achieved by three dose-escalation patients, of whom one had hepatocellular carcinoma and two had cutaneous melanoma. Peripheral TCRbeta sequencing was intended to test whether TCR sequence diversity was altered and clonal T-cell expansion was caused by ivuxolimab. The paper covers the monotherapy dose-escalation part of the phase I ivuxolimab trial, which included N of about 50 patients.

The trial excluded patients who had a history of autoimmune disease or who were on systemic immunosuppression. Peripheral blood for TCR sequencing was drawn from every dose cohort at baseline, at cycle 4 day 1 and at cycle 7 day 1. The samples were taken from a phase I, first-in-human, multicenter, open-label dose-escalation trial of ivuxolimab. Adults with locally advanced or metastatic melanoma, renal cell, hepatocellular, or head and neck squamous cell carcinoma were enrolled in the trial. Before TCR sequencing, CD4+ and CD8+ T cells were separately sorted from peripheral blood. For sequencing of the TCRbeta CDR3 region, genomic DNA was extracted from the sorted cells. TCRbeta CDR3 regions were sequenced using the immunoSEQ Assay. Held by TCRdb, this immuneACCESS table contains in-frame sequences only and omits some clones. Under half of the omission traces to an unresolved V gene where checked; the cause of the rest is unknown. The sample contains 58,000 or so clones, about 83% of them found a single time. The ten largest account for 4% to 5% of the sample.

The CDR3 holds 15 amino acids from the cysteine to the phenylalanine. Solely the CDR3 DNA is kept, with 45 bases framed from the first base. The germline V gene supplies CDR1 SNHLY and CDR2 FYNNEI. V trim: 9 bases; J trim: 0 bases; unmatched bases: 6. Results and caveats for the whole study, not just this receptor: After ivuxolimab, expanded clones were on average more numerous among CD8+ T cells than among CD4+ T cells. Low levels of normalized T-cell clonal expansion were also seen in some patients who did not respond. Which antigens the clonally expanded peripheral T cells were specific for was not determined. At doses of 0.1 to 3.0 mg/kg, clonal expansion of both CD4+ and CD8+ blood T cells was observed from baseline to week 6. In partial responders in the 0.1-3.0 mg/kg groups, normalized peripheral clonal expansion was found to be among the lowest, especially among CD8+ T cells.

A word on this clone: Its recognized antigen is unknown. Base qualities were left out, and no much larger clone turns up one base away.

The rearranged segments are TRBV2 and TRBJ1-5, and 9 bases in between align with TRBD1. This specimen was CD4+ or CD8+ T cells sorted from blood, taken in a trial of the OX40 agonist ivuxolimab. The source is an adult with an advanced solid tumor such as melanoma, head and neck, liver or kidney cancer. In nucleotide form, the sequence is TGTGCCAGTGGAGGGACAGGGATTAGCAATCAGCCCCAGCATTTT. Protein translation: CASGGTGISNQPQHF.